The 30 T cell receptor beta chains presented below share a single source sample, sequenced in a study of blood T cell repertoires in COVID-19. Generated by immunoSEQ multiplex PCR, the TCRdb table keeps only in-frame clones and is missing some. This table holds roughly 180,000 clones, approximately 90% found once. Sequenced sample: peripheral blood. The receptors shown here come from a woman younger than 45 with acute or convalescent COVID-19.

This clone was seen a few times. The chain has TRBV5-1 and TRBJ2-2, with a tentative D call TRBD2 (6 bases). The germline gives CDR1 SGHRS, CDR2 YFSETQ. The CDR3 runs to 14 residues. Trimming took 7 bases from V and 2 from J, leaving 12 bases between them. The CDR3 DNA is TGCGCCAGCCGCTCGGGACTCAACACCGGGGAGCTGTTTTTT. Encoded protein: CASRSGLNTGELFF.

The V gene is TRBV14, the J gene TRBJ2-7; D ambiguous. V lost 1 base and J lost 0, with 4 bases in between. This CDR3 has 13 residues. The germline CDR1 and CDR2 sequences are SGHDN and FVKESK. CDR3 loop: CASSQGSSYEQYF. In DNA form, the CDR3 reads TGTGCCAGCAGCCAAGGGAGCTCCTACGAGCAGTACTTC. The variable domain in full, completed from reference TRBV14 and TRBJ2-7, reads EAGVTQFPSHSVIEKGQTVTLRCDPISGHDNLYWYRRVMGKEIKFLLHFVKESKQDESGMPNNRFLAERTGGTYSTLKVQPAELEDSGVYFCASSQGSSYEQYFGPGTRLTVT.

V usage is TRBV3-1 (or the pseudogene TRBV3-2) and J usage is TRBJ1-6; D gene ambiguous. The V and J ends lost 4 bases and 7 bases respectively, with 11 bases between them. This CDR3 has 14 amino acids. The V gene's germline CDR1 is LGHDT and CDR2 YNNKEL (reference sequence). The CDR3 reads CASSRDPGNSPLHF. The CDR3 bases are TGTGCCAGCAGCCGGGATCCGGGGAATTCACCCCTCCACTTT.

This clone was observed once. The chain links TRBV12-3 or TRBV12-4 to TRBJ1-2; D is unclear. This CDR3 comprises 13 residues. With 1 base removed from V and 8 bases from J, the gap between germline ends came to 11 bases. CDR3 bases: TGTGCCAGCAGTTTAGGCGGGGTGCACGGCTACACCTTC. The encoded protein is CASSLGGVHGYTF.

The chain employs TRBV12-3 or TRBV12-4 and TRBJ2-1; possible D gene TRBD1, 6 bases. The CDR3 spans 12 residues. V gave up 0 bases and J gave up 15 bases, with 12 bases separating them. The CDR3 reads CASSLARQGMFF. The CDR3 DNA is TGTGCCAGCAGTTTAGCTCGGCAGGGGATGTTCTTC.

The chain has TRBV20-1 and TRBJ1-1; D may be TRBD1 (6 bases). This CDR3 has 11 residues. The V gene lost 6 bases and the J gene lost 7 bases, with 12 bases spanning the gap. From germline, CDR1 is DFQATT and CDR2 SNEGSKA (reference sequence). The CDR3 loop reads CSAQNRVEAFF. The CDR3 bases are TGCAGTGCCCAAAACAGGGTTGAAGCTTTCTTT.

The J gene is TRBJ2-4, the V gene TRBV6-1; tentatively, D is TRBD1 (6 bases). There are 15 residues in the CDR3. From germline, CDR1 is MNHNS and CDR2 SASEGT. V was pared by 1 base and J by 8 bases, with 15 bases between. The CDR3 DNA follows: TGTGCCAGCAGTGAAGTTGGGGGCCATGCGGACATTCAGTACTTC. Translated, it gives CASSEVGGHADIQYF.

V usage is TRBV5-1 and J usage is TRBJ2-7; 14 bases match TRBD2. V lost 7 bases and J lost 4; bases outside the gene matches: 13. The CDR3 sequence is 17 residues long. Germline loops: CDR1 SGHRS, CDR2 YFSETQ. CDR3 residues: CASAPGLAGAVGYEQYF. The CDR3 bases are TGCGCCAGCGCTCCGGGACTAGCGGGAGCGGTCGGGTACGAGCAGTACTTC.

This rearrangement joins TRBV27 to TRBJ2-7; D is ambiguous. V was cut by 6 bases and J by 9 bases, with 18 bases left in between. The CDR3 has 13 residues. Germline V lookup: CDR1 MNHEY, CDR2 SMNVEV (reference sequence). CDR3 coding DNA: TGTGCCAGCAGCCCCCTAAGTACTTTCGGGCAGTACTTC. It translates to CASSPLSTFGQYF.

The chain uses TRBV28 and TRBJ2-7; 9 bases map to TRBD2. The V gene's germline CDR1 is MDHEN and CDR2 SYDVKM. The CDR3 runs to 13 residues. The V gene end was trimmed by 11 bases and the J gene end by 2 bases; junction bases not matched to a gene: 7. CDR3 sequence reads: CAASGGFAYEQYF. The CDR3, as DNA: TGTGCCGCGAGCGGGGGGTTTGCCTACGAGCAGTACTTC.

This clone was seen only a few times. The V and J genes are TRBV7-9 and TRBJ2-2; tentative D call: TRBD2 (7 bases). The germline gives CDR1 SEHNR, CDR2 FQNEAQ (reference sequence). V lost 11 bases, J lost 4 bases, and 14 bases lay in between. This CDR3 comprises 13 residues. The CDR3 region is CAGGGHSTGELFF. CDR3 nucleotide sequence: TGTGCCGGCGGGGGCCACAGCACCGGGGAGCTGTTTTTT. The full variable domain, completed using reference TRBV7-9 and TRBJ2-2, is DTGVSQNPRHKITKRGQNVTFRCDPISEHNRLYWYRQTLGQGPEFLTYFQNEAQLEKSRLLSDRFSAERPKGSFSTLEIQRTEQGDSAMYLCAGGGHSTGELFFGEGSRLTVL.

There are a few counts of this clone. The chain links TRBV9 to TRBJ2-1; TRBD2 aligns across 10 bases. Germline CDR1 SGDLS, CDR2 YYNGEE. Trimming removed 1 base from V and 7 bases from J; junction bases left unmatched: 2. CDR3 length equals 14 residues. The CDR3: CASSVSGRDNEQFF. In DNA form, the CDR3 reads TGTGCCAGCAGCGTAAGCGGGAGGGATAATGAGCAGTTCTTC.

This chain joins TRBV30 and TRBJ1-1; TRBD1 is a possible D gene (5 bases). This CDR3 comprises 14 residues. V was pared by 0 bases and J by 8 bases, with 16 bases between. The germline V gene has CDR1 GTSNPN and CDR2 SVGIG (reference sequence). CDR3 in DNA: TGTGCCTGGAGTGTAAAGGCCCAGGGCGTGGAAGCTTTCTTT. Its protein product is CAWSVKAQGVEAFF.

The chain employs TRBV5-1 and TRBJ2-1; 10 positions agree with TRBD2. Per the germline V gene, CDR1 is SGHRS and CDR2 is YFSETQ. The CDR3 covers 15 residues. V shed 1 base and J 6 bases; nucleotides not matched to a gene: 4. CDR3 amino acids: CASSLQLAGSNEQFF. The CDR3 DNA is TGCGCCAGCAGCTTGCAACTAGCGGGAAGCAATGAGCAGTTCTTC. Based on the CDR3 plus reference TRBV5-1 and TRBJ2-1, the full variable domain is KAGVTQTPRYLIKTRGQQVTLSCSPISGHRSVSWYQQTPGQGLQFLFEYFSETQRNKGNFPGRFSGRQFSNSRSEMNVSTLELGDSALYLCASSLQLAGSNEQFFGPGTRLTVL.

The chain combines TRBV7-8 with TRBJ2-1, with D tentatively TRBD2 (6 bases). The CDR3 runs 17 residues. Germline V gene data show CDR1 as SGHVS and CDR2 as FQNEAQ. V was shortened by 0 bases and J by 8 bases, with 20 bases between the two germline ends. This CDR3 is CASSLARTSSSVDEQFF. The CDR3 region has the DNA TGTGCCAGCAGCTTAGCGCGCACTAGCTCATCGGTCGATGAGCAGTTCTTC.

The chain couples TRBV5-1 to TRBJ2-3; 7 nucleotides match TRBD1. CDR1 is SGHRS and CDR2 is YFSETQ in the germline V gene. The junction had 7 bases not matched to a gene; V was cut back by 4 bases and J by 2 bases. The CDR3 extends over 15 amino acids. CDR3 region: CASSITGQVTDTQYF. CDR3 sequence (DNA): TGCGCCAGCAGCATAACAGGACAGGTCACAGATACGCAGTATTTT. Complete variable domain (other parts from reference TRBV5-1 and TRBJ2-3): KAGVTQTPRYLIKTRGQQVTLSCSPISGHRSVSWYQQTPGQGLQFLFEYFSETQRNKGNFPGRFSGRQFSNSRSEMNVSTLELGDSALYLCASSITGQVTDTQYFGPGTRLTVL.

This clone came up once. V and J are TRBV10-3 and TRBJ1-1, with 8 bases aligning to TRBD1. The CDR3 totals 17 residues. CDR1 and CDR2 (germline): ENHRY, SYGVKD. With V trimmed by 0 bases and J by 3 bases, 9 bases remained unmatched. The CDR3 DNA reads TGTGCCATCAGTGAGTCACTCTCAGGGGGCTCGTACACTGAAGCTTTCTTT. Its translation: CAISESLSGGSYTEAFF.

The CDR3 loop is CASSAGLANEKLFF. The CDR3 region has the DNA TGTGCCAGCAGCGCAGGGTTGGCTAATGAAAAACTGTTTTTT. The chain couples TRBV9 to TRBJ1-4, with D perhaps TRBD1 (5 bases). The germline gives CDR1 SGDLS, CDR2 YYNGEE. The CDR3 extends over 14 amino acids. Deletions cut 3 bases from V and 3 bases from J, with 9 bases between.

The chain couples TRBV5-6 to TRBJ1-4; tentative D call: TRBD1 (5 bases). V lost 0 bases and J 3 bases, leaving 12 bases between the germline ends. This CDR3 is 16 amino acids long. Germline V gene data show CDR1 as SGHDT and CDR2 as YYEEEE. The chain's CDR3 is CASSLGGPVANEKLFF. The CDR3 DNA follows: TGTGCCAGCAGCTTGGGGGGCCCAGTGGCTAATGAAAAACTGTTTTTT.

This clone was found a few times. The CDR3 DNA reads as TGTGCCAGCACATGGAGGAGGGGCTATGGCTACACCTTC. Translated: CASTWRRGYGYTF. This sequence joins TRBV6-5 and TRBJ1-2; D is possibly TRBD1 (5 bases). The CDR3 sequence is 13 residues long. Germline loops: CDR1 MNHEY, CDR2 SVGAGI. Trimming took 7 bases from V and 4 from J, leaving 13 bases between them.

The CDR3 spells CASHRGLGLAGGREQFF. In nucleotides, the CDR3 is TGTGCCAGCCACAGGGGGCTCGGGCTAGCGGGAGGACGGGAGCAGTTCTTC. The J gene is TRBJ2-1, the V gene TRBV2, with 11 positions matching TRBD2. The length of the CDR3 is 17 residues. The ends lost 8 bases at V and 10 bases at J; junction bases unmatched: 19. Germline values: CDR1 SNHLY, CDR2 FYNNEI.

V gene TRBV5-8 combines with J gene TRBJ2-7, with 11 bases matching TRBD1. CDR1 is SGHTS and CDR2 is YDEGEE in the germline V gene. This CDR3 spans 14 amino acids. The trim removed 4 bases at V and 3 bases at J, leaving 3 bases unmatched. The CDR3 nucleotides read TGTGCCAGCAGCCGGGGACAGGGGGTCTACGAGCAGTACTTC. This codes for CASSRGQGVYEQYF.

The chain combines TRBV30 with TRBJ1-2, with D possibly being TRBD1 (6 bases). The germline V and J ends were trimmed by 4 bases and 12 bases, with 27 bases remaining between them. Looked up from germline, CDR1 is GTSNPN and CDR2 is SVGIG (reference sequence). CDR3 length: 15 amino acids. CDR3 sequence: CAWNAGQSPLFFDTF. The CDR3 bases are TGTGCCTGGAATGCTGGACAGTCCCCATTATTCTTTGACACCTTC.

The chain has TRBV28 and TRBJ1-5, with no clear D. CDR3 size: 12 residues. CDR1 MDHEN and CDR2 SYDVKM come from the germline V gene. Trimming pared 3 bases from V and 9 bases from J, leaving 9 bases between. In DNA form, the CDR3 reads TGTGCCAGCAGTTTCCGACGAGGGCCCCAGCATTTT. As protein: CASSFRRGPQHF.

The chain has TRBV5-1 and TRBJ2-3, with TRBD2 matching 10 bases. This CDR3 is built from 18 residues. From germline, CDR1 is SGHRS and CDR2 YFSETQ. J was trimmed by 1 base and V by 0 bases; bases with no gene match: 8. The CDR3 DNA sequence: TGCGCCAGCAGCTTGGTCCTAGCGGGAGATTATGGCACAGATACGCAGTATTTT. Translating gives CASSLVLAGDYGTDTQYF.

V is TRBV9 and J is TRBJ1-1, with D hard to call. V lost 3 bases and J lost 3, with 6 bases in between. Germline CDR1 and CDR2: SGDLS and YYNGEE. This CDR3 region has 12 residues. CDR3: CASSGRDTEAFF. The CDR3 DNA follows: TGTGCCAGCAGCGGCCGGGACACTGAAGCTTTCTTT. The full variable domain, rest sourced from reference TRBV9 and TRBJ1-1, is DSGVTQTPKHLITATGQRVTLRCSPRSGDLSVYWYQQSLDQGLQFLIQYYNGEERAKGNILERFSAQQFPDLHSELNLSSLELGDSALYFCASSGRDTEAFFGQGTRLTVV.

The chain has TRBV7-2 and TRBJ2-7; D is ambiguous. The germline V gene encodes CDR1 SGHTA and CDR2 FQGNSA. V was trimmed by 0 bases and J by 8 bases, leaving 11 bases between them. CDR3 size: 13 residues. The CDR3 coding sequence is TGTGCCAGCAGCTTAGCAGCGACTCTCAAGCAGTACTTC. Its protein product is CASSLAATLKQYF.

The chain couples TRBV3-1 (or the pseudogene TRBV3-2) to TRBJ1-1; maybe TRBD1 (6 bases). Germline V gene lookup returns CDR1 LGHDT and CDR2 YNNKEL (reference sequence). This CDR3 has 13 amino acids. The V end was cut by 8 bases, the J end by 2 bases, with 12 bases between. The CDR3 sequence: CASLGQFNTEAFF. Here the CDR3 DNA reads TGTGCCAGCCTAGGACAGTTTAACACTGAAGCTTTCTTT.

Note on this clone: At the DNA level, this CDR3 is encoded by other sequences in the same sample as well. The chain combines TRBV5-1 with TRBJ2-7, with 12 bases matching TRBD2. J was trimmed by 2 bases and V by 0 bases; bases with no gene match: 0. Germline CDR1 SGHRS, CDR2 YFSETQ. The CDR3 covers 15 residues. The CDR3 protein is CASSLGLAGAYEQYF. The CDR3 nucleotides are TGCGCCAGCAGCTTGGGACTAGCGGGAGCCTACGAGCAGTACTTC.

This clone was recorded only once. The V call is TRBV7-9, the J call TRBJ2-1; D remains ambiguous. The ends were cut back, 5 bases at V and 4 bases at J, with 15 bases in the middle. This CDR3 is 15 amino acids long. The germline CDR1 and CDR2 sequences are SEHNR and FQNEAQ (reference sequence). CDR3 DNA sequence: TGTGCCAGCAGCCCCGGTGGAGTCCTTTACAATGAGCAGTTCTTC. Amino acids: CASSPGGVLYNEQFF.